Below are 4 T cell receptor beta chains sequenced from a single sample in a study of T cells expressing NK-cell markers. TCRdb derives one entry per CDR3 protein from the 5' RACE reads, leaving out DNA. Its clone listing holds 400,000 or so distinct CDR3 sequences. Sequenced sample: blood T cells: a sorted CD56 or NKG2C T cell subset, CD4+ or CD8+ T cells, or bulk PBMC T cells (not recorded which). Receptor source: a woman in her forties or fifties in good health.

The chain recombines TRBV20-1 with TRBJ2-5; TCRdb lists TRBD2, though no DNA is available to test this call. From germline, CDR1 is DFQATT and CDR2 SNEGSKA (reference sequence). The CDR3 loop spans 18 amino acids. The CDR3 reads CSARDAPLSGRRLETQYF.

The chain has TRBV5-6 and TRBJ1-6; TCRdb indicates TRBD1, and absent DNA this call remains unverified. The CDR3 is 14 residues long. Germline V gene data show CDR1 as SGHDT and CDR2 as YYEEEE. Here the CDR3 reads CASTPGPHNSPLHF.

V gene TRBV7-2 combines with J gene TRBJ2-1; the D gene TCRdb calls, TRBD2, cannot be checked with no DNA. In germline, CDR1 is SGHTA, CDR2 FQGNSA. This CDR3 region has 13 residues. The CDR3 protein is CATTGGAHNEQFF.

This chain connects TRBV20-1 to TRBJ1-6. Germline CDR1 reads DFQATT; CDR2 reads SNEGSKA (reference sequence). The length of the CDR3 is 12 residues. CDR3 in amino acids: CSGTGANSPLHF.